Included here is one T cell receptor (beta chain) sequence, with context. Losses at the gene ends were 6 bases for V and 4 bases for J; bases not matched to a gene: 13. The CDR3 spans 16 residues. Germline CDR1 is MDHEN and CDR2 is SYDVKM. Study processing details: Reference gene primer amplification gave nucleated cell count estimates. The data were produced by immunoSEQ multiplex PCR, yet TCRdb's version contains in-frame clones alone and is incomplete. Clonal size and the V and J genes are those of that table, whereas D and trimming came from the DNA. The sample records some 450,000 clones, roughly 88% being singletons. This entry is derived from a study of blood T cell repertoires in COVID-19. Enrolled during active infection, Seattle patients were then followed longitudinally.

The specimen sequenced was peripheral blood. This TCR was sampled from a woman between 50 and 59 years old with COVID-19, enrolled during active disease. The chain couples TRBV28 to TRBJ2-7; 9 bases are shared with TRBD1. CDR3 coding DNA: TGTGCCAGCAGCTCTTTGGGACAGGGAAAACCTTACGAGCAGTACTTC. Translation: CASSSLGQGKPYEQYF. The full variable domain, its missing parts supplied by reference TRBV28 and TRBJ2-7, is DVKVTQSSRYLVKRTGEKVFLECVQDMDHENMFWYRQDPGLGLRLIYFSYDVKMKEKGDIPEGYSVSREKKERFSLILESASTNQTSMYLCASSSLGQGKPYEQYFGPGTRLTVT.